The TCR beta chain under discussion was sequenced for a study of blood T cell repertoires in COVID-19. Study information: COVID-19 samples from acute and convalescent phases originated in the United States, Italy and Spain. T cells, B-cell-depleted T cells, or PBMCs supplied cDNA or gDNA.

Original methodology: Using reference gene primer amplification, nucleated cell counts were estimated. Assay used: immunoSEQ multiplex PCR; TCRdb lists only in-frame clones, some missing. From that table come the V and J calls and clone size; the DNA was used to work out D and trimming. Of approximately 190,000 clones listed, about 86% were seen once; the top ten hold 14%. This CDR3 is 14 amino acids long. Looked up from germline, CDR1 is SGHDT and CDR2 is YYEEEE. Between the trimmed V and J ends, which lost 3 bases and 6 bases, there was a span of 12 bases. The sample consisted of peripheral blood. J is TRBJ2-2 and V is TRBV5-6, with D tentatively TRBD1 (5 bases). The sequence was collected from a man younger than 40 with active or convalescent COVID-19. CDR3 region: CASSSGQGAGELFF. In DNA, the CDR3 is TGTGCCAGCAGCTCGGGTCAGGGTGCCGGGGAGCTGTTTTTT.